The clone carrying this TCR beta chain came up a few times. Trimming took off 1 base at V and 6 bases at J, with 17 bases between the two ends. CDR1 is SGHRS and CDR2 is YFSETQ in the germline V gene. This CDR3 contains 16 residues. The record originates from a study of cytomegalovirus exposure and HLA in healthy donors. The overall study: In an earlier analysis, around 120 million unique TCR beta sequences were found from some 200 million T cells.

It was with 60 Vbeta and 13 Jbeta primers that the PCR ran. Assay used: immunoSEQ multiplex PCR; TCRdb lists only in-frame clones, some missing. The sample consists of some 210,000 clones, around 80% of them appearing once. The chain recombines TRBV5-1 with TRBJ2-1; a possible D gene is TRBD2 (6 bases). The sequence was collected from a male donor in good health and CMV-seronegative. Input material: PBMCs. The CDR3 sequence is CASSLPPGRAVNEQFF. The CDR3 DNA sequence: TGCGCCAGCAGCTTGCCTCCCGGGAGAGCGGTCAATGAGCAGTTCTTC.